This T cell receptor beta chain was found in a study of cytomegalovirus exposure and HLA in healthy donors. Study at large: Most donors, about 82% of 398 genotyped, fell in the Caucasian-associated ancestry cluster.

A remark on this clone: Its antigen is currently unknown.

Findings of the study overall: Later work found most CMV-associated TCR beta chains apparently HLA-restricted. As was reported, the classifier diagnosed cytomegalovirus status with high specificity and sensitivity. The study had only CMV serostatus as immune exposure information.

In germline, CDR1 is LGHNT, CDR2 FRNRAP. CDR3 size: 16 residues. Unmatched junction bases numbered 7, after V lost 0 bases and J lost 5 bases. The PCR ran on 60 Vbeta and 13 Jbeta primers. Produced via immunoSEQ multiplex PCR; TCRdb's table is partial and in-frame only. This table holds 200,000 or so clones, around 77% found once. The rearrangement joins TRBV12-5 to TRBJ1-2; 9 nucleotides line up with TRBD1. Sequenced: PBMCs. The sequence derives from a woman aged 25 to 39 in good health and CMV-seronegative. This CDR3 is CASGLVQGAAGYGYTF. In DNA, the CDR3 is TGTGCTAGTGGTTTGGTACAGGGGGCCGCGGGTTATGGCTACACCTTC.